This entry lists 11 T cell receptor beta chains sequenced from one sample in a study of blood T cell repertoires in COVID-19. TCRdb's table, derived via immunoSEQ multiplex PCR, lists solely in-frame clones and lacks some. The sample comprises more than 250,000 clones, roughly nine tenths of which are singletons, and 6% to 7% rests with the top ten. The material sequenced was PBMCs or T cells enriched from blood (not recorded which). These TCRs come from a middle-aged woman who had recovered from COVID-19.

The chain links TRBV29-1 to TRBJ2-5; 8 bases match TRBD1. This CDR3 comprises 15 residues. Germline loops: CDR1 SQVTM, CDR2 ANQGSEA. Trimming took 4 bases from V and 2 from J; bases not matched to a gene: 9. CDR3 residues: CSVAQDRAEQETQYF. The CDR3 nucleotides read TGCAGCGTTGCCCAGGACAGGGCGGAACAAGAGACCCAGTACTTC.

V gene TRBV18 combines with J gene TRBJ2-1; 9 bases are shared with TRBD2. This CDR3 spans 15 amino acids. The junction had 4 bases not matched to a gene; V was cut back by 5 bases and J by 2 bases. From germline, CDR1 is KGHSH and CDR2 LQKENI. CDR3 DNA sequence: TGTGCCAGCTCAGAAGCGGGAGGACCCTACAATGAGCAGTTCTTC. It encodes CASSEAGGPYNEQFF.

This clone was counted once. This chain's CDR3 is CASSSQSGGRLNEQFF. As DNA, the CDR3 is TGTGCCAGCAGCTCCCAATCGGGCGGGAGGCTCAATGAGCAGTTCTTC. J is TRBJ2-1 and V is TRBV9, with 8 bases fitting TRBD2. Trimming at V came to 4 bases and at J to 6 bases, leaving 12 bases not matched to a gene. Germline lookup yields CDR1 SGDLS and CDR2 YYNGEE. The CDR3 runs to 16 residues.

This rearrangement joins TRBV2 to TRBJ2-2; 10 bases map to TRBD2. V lost 7 bases and J lost 4; bases outside the gene matches: 12. This CDR3 is 17 amino acids long. Looked up from germline, CDR1 is SNHLY and CDR2 is FYNNEI. The CDR3 coding sequence is TGTGCCAGCACCGAAGCGGGAGGGCCTTTTTCCACCGGGGAGCTGTTTTTT. Translating gives CASTEAGGPFSTGELFF.

The chain couples TRBV19 to TRBJ2-1, with D tentatively TRBD2 (6 bases). Trimming stripped 6 bases from V and 4 bases from J, with 16 bases between. CDR1 is LNHDA and CDR2 is SQIVND in the germline V gene (reference sequence). The CDR3 spans 15 residues. CDR3 nucleotide sequence: TGTGCCAGTAGCCCCGAGAAGGGGAGGTACAATGAGCAGTTCTTC. Its protein product is CASSPEKGRYNEQFF.

This chain connects TRBV29-1 to TRBJ2-3, with 14 bases matching TRBD2. The CDR3 spans 16 residues. V shed 6 bases, J shed 10 bases, and the junction held 15 bases outside the gene matches. Germline V gene lookup returns CDR1 SQVTM and CDR2 ANQGSEA. CDR3 amino acids: CSVRLSGLAGDEAQYF. The CDR3 bases are TGCAGCGTCCGGTTGTCGGGACTAGCGGGAGACGAGGCGCAGTATTTT.

The chain couples TRBV7-2 to TRBJ2-7; 9 bases agree with TRBD1. V lost 4 bases, J lost 7 bases, and 5 bases stayed unmatched. The CDR3 is 13 residues long. Per the germline V gene, CDR1 is SGHTA and CDR2 is FQGNSA. CDR3 in DNA: TGTGCCAGCAGCTCCACAGGGGGCAGGGAGCAGTACTTC. Its translation is CASSSTGGREQYF.

The chain has TRBV28 and TRBJ2-7; 8 nucleotides line up with TRBD1. Germline lookup yields CDR1 MDHEN and CDR2 SYDVKM. V was clipped by 4 bases and J by 2 bases; unmatched bases: 10. The CDR3 loop spans 16 amino acids. CDR3 in amino acids: CASSSPGGLKPYEQYF. Here the CDR3 DNA reads TGTGCCAGCAGTTCGCCAGGGGGCCTAAAACCCTACGAGCAGTACTTC.

This clone was counted once. The chain carries TRBV11-2 and TRBJ1-2; a weak D match, TRBD1 (6 bases). Between the trimmed V and J ends, which lost 4 bases and 0 bases, there was a span of 12 bases. CDR1 is SGHAT, CDR2 FQNNGV, per germline. This CDR3 contains 15 residues. The CDR3 loop reads CASSSTQGTNYGYTF. The CDR3, as DNA: TGTGCCAGCAGCTCAACCCAGGGGACTAACTATGGCTACACCTTC.

V gene TRBV30 combines with J gene TRBJ1-1; a possible D gene is TRBD1 (6 bases). V was trimmed by 5 bases and J by 1 base, leaving 11 bases between them. The CDR3 is made up of 13 amino acids. Germline CDR1 is GTSNPN and CDR2 is SVGIG (reference sequence). The CDR3: CAWGGHPNTEAFF. CDR3 in DNA: TGTGCCTGGGGGGGACATCCGAACACTGAAGCTTTCTTT.

The chain combines TRBV2 with TRBJ2-3; D ambiguous. Germline V gene data show CDR1 as SNHLY and CDR2 as FYNNEI. The CDR3 has 16 amino acids. Trimming took 8 bases from V and 0 from J, leaving 18 bases between them. The CDR3 nucleotides are TGTGCCAGCGGTTCTCCCGGTGGTCGGAGCACAGATACGCAGTATTTT. Amino acids: CASGSPGGRSTDTQYF. The whole variable domain, filled in from reference TRBV2 and TRBJ2-3, reads EPEVTQTPSHQVTQMGQEVILRCVPISNHLYFYWYRQILGQKVEFLVSFYNNEISEKSEIFDDQFSVERPDGSNFTLKIRSTKLEDSAMYFCASGSPGGRSTDTQYFGPGTRLTVL.